This is a list of T cell receptor beta chains from one sample in a study of T cell repertoires in cytomegalovirus infection. The antigens of these receptors remain unknown. TCRdb recomputed calls from the reads with MiXCR, one row per CDR3 protein. This sample has about 60,000 distinct CDR3 sequences; around 20% occur once, and the top ten carry over 65%. Sample: CD8+ T cells from cultured PBMCs, taken from culture after CMV antigen stimulation. The source of these receptors is a human donor in good health (CMV status not recorded). Some clones in this sample may be carry-over from other donors' samples. Both conserved end residues are part of each CDR3. A D gene is named only where the DNA matches it firmly. Where a row states a size, it is once, few, many or the class of an expanded clone; other rows omit it.

size	D	V	J	CDR3	DNA
few	TRBD2	TRBV7-9	TRBJ2-1	CASSALAGPTYNEQFF	TGTGCCAGCAGCGCTCTAGCGGGCCCAACCTACAATGAGCAGTTCTTC
NA	NA	TRBV7-8	TRBJ2-3	CASSPAWDTQYF	TGTGCCAGCAGCCCCGCCTGGGATACGCAGTATTTT
NA	NA	TRBV27	TRBJ2-2	CASSLSRERGELFF	TGTGCCAGCAGTCTCTCGCGTGAGCGCGGGGAGCTGTTTTTT
NA	NA	TRBV7-2	TRBJ2-3	CASSLVGGGTDTQYF	TGTGCCAGCAGCTTAGTTGGCGGGGGCACAGATACGCAGTATTTT
few	NA	TRBV7-2	TRBJ2-5	CASSLVVWGVEETQYF	TGTGCCAGCAGCTTAGTGGTATGGGGGGTGGAGGAGACCCAGTACTTC
many	TRBD2	TRBV4-1	TRBJ2-5	CASSQDGSSGGAETQYF	TGCGCCAGCAGCCAAGATGGGAGTAGCGGGGGGGCAGAGACCCAGTACTTC
NA	NA	TRBV18	TRBJ1-1	CASSPGDREAFF	TGTGCCAGCTCACCAGGGGATAGGGAAGCTTTCTTT
few	NA	TRBV6-1	TRBJ2-3	CASSESEGSADTQYF	TGTGCCAGCAGTGAATCCGAAGGTAGCGCAGATACGCAGTATTTT
NA	NA	TRBV12-3/TRBV12-4	TRBJ1-2	CASSLRTRAAPYGYTF	TGTGCCAGCAGTTTGCGTACTCGGGCGGCACCTTATGGCTACACCTTC
NA	TRBD2	TRBV7-2	TRBJ2-3	CASSWTSGEADTQYF	TGTGCCAGCAGCTGGACTAGCGGGGAAGCAGATACGCAGTATTTT
few	NA	TRBV6-6	TRBJ1-5	CASTQGPMGLNQPQHF	TGTGCCAGCACTCAAGGCCCCATGGGGTTAAATCAGCCCCAGCATTTT
NA	TRBD1	TRBV7-2	TRBJ2-5	CASSPSDRVYQETQYF	TGTGCCAGCAGCCCCTCGGACAGGGTATACCAAGAGACCCAGTACTTC
few	NA	TRBV7-2	TRBJ2-7	CASSPFRGASPYEQYF	TGTGCCAGCAGCCCATTCCGAGGGGCCTCCCCCTACGAGCAGTACTTC
NA	TRBD2	TRBV12-3/TRBV12-4	TRBJ2-5	CASSLRIAGGREETQYF	TGTGCCAGCAGTTTGCGGATCGCGGGGGGACGAGAAGAGACCCAGTACTTC